A single sample gave rise to the 14 T cell receptor beta chains below, sequenced in a study of radiotherapy plus CTLA-4 blockade in lung cancer (dated by TCRdb to the late 2010s). The library was prepared using the immunoSEQ multiplex PCR assay. TCRdb mirrors the immuneACCESS table, restricted to in-frame sequences. Some clones are absent from its copies; in checked studies, under half trace to an unresolved V gene, and the reason for the others is unknown. The sample includes more than 90,000 clones, with over 65% observed a single time. The ten largest clones take up about 3.3% of the sample. Sample: peripheral blood, taken from a patient treated with radiotherapy plus ipilimumab. All receptors come from a human donor with non-small cell lung cancer that progressed on radiotherapy plus ipilimumab. Some clones in this sample may be carry-over from other donors' samples.

The rearrangement joins TRBV6-5 to TRBJ2-3; TRBD2 is a possible D gene (5 bases). Between the trimmed V and J ends, which lost 6 bases and 2 bases, there was a span of 9 bases. The germline CDR1 and CDR2 sequences are MNHEY and SVGAGI. CDR3 size: 13 residues. The CDR3 nucleotides are TGTGCCAGCAGGAGGGAACACACAGATACGCAGTATTTT. Translation gives CASRREHTDTQYF.

This chain links TRBV14 with TRBJ2-1, with D possibly called TRBD1 or TRBD2 (5 bases each). Between the trimmed V and J ends, which lost 4 bases and 7 bases, there was a span of 38 bases. In germline, CDR1 is SGHDN, CDR2 FVKESK. This CDR3 is 22 amino acids long. CDR3 protein: CASSRLGVADGVWADGGNEQFF. The CDR3 DNA is TGTGCCAGCAGCCGCCTCGGGGTTGCCGATGGGGTGTGGGCCGATGGGGGAAATGAGCAGTTCTTC.

This rearrangement joins TRBV6-9 to TRBJ2-7, with a weak D call TRBD2 (5 bases). This CDR3 has 15 amino acids. Trimming left V 1 base short and J 1 base short, with 11 bases between. Germline V CDR1 and CDR2: MNHGY, SVAAGI. The CDR3 region has the DNA TGTGCCAGCAGTTATTACGTCCGGACTTCCTACGAGCAGTACTTC. Protein: CASSYYVRTSYEQYF.

This clone was seen a handful of times. The chain uses TRBV5-1 and TRBJ1-3; no firm D call. The CDR3 sequence is 15 residues long. The germline V and J ends were trimmed by 0 bases and 0 bases, with 7 bases remaining between them. Looked up from germline, CDR1 is SGHRS and CDR2 is YFSETQ. The CDR3 coding sequence is TGCGCCAGCAGCTTGGGACCGAACTCTGGAAACACCATATATTTT. This gives the protein CASSLGPNSGNTIYF.

The table lists this clone with a count of one. J is TRBJ2-7 and V is TRBV5-1; D is undetermined. With 4 bases removed from V and 9 bases from J, the gap between germline ends came to 14 bases. The CDR3 runs 12 residues. Germline V gene lookup returns CDR1 SGHRS and CDR2 YFSETQ. This chain's CDR3 is CASSPGVSGQYF. The CDR3 region has the DNA TGCGCCAGCAGCCCCGGAGTCTCGGGGCAGTACTTC.

The chain uses TRBV5-6 and TRBJ1-4; no reliable D call. V lost 0 bases and J lost 4, with 7 bases in between. This CDR3 has 14 amino acids. CDR1 is SGHDT, CDR2 YYEEEE, per germline. The CDR3 loop reads CASSLGLYNEKLFF. DNA of the CDR3: TGTGCCAGCAGCTTGGGCCTTTATAATGAAAAACTGTTTTTT.

The chain joins TRBV5-5 to TRBJ1-4, with D unclear. The CDR3 covers 16 residues. Germline lookup yields CDR1 SGHKS and CDR2 YYEKEE (reference sequence). The V gene lost 0 bases and the J gene lost 0 bases, with 9 bases spanning the gap. Written as DNA, the CDR3 is TGTGCCAGCAGCTTGGGGGGATATCCAACTAATGAAAAACTGTTTTTT. Translating it yields CASSLGGYPTNEKLFF.

The chain links TRBV10-3 to TRBJ2-7, with TRBD2 identical over 9 bases. The J segment lost 2 bases and the V segment lost 0 bases, leaving 2 bases of the junction unmatched. The CDR3 is made up of 15 amino acids. Germline V CDR1 and CDR2: ENHRY, SYGVKD. CDR3 sequence reads: CAISESSGGTYEQYF. For the CDR3, the DNA is TGTGCCATCAGTGAGTCTAGCGGGGGTACCTACGAGCAGTACTTC.

Comments on this clone: This sample also contains other DNA sequences that code for the same CDR3. V gene TRBV7-2 combines with J gene TRBJ2-5, with TRBD1 matching over 7 bases. After removal of 1 base from V and 5 bases from J, the junction contained 4 bases not matched to a gene. The CDR3 has 14 residues. Germline loops: CDR1 SGHTA, CDR2 FQGNSA. The CDR3 DNA is TGTGCCAGCAGCTTAGGACAGGGCTTTGAGACCCAGTACTTC. It is translated as CASSLGQGFETQYF.

Here the CDR3 reads CASSVALAGAGQETQYF. CDR3 coding DNA: TGTGCCAGCAGCGTAGCCCTAGCGGGGGCGGGGCAAGAGACCCAGTACTTC. The chain couples TRBV9 to TRBJ2-5; TRBD2 agrees at 10 bases. This CDR3 has 17 amino acids. V trimming: 0 bases; J trimming: 2 bases; junction bases outside the gene matches: 7. CDR1 and CDR2 (germline): SGDLS, YYNGEE.

V is TRBV5-4 and J is TRBJ1-5, with D possibly being TRBD1 (5 bases). The CDR3 totals 13 residues. Germline V gene sequence: CDR1 SGHNT, CDR2 YYREEE (reference sequence). Between the trimmed V and J ends, which lost 0 bases and 7 bases, there was a span of 8 bases. DNA for the CDR3: TGTGCCAGCAGCTTGGATGGGGACCAGCCCCAGCATTTT. Amino acids: CASSLDGDQPQHF. Looking up the rest from reference TRBV5-4 and TRBJ1-5 gives the full variable domain: ETGVTQSPTHLIKTRGQQVTLRCSSQSGHNTVSWYQQALGQGPQFIFQYYREEENGRGNFPPRFSGLQFPNYSSELNVNALELDDSALYLCASSLDGDQPQHFGDGTRLSIL.

The V and J genes are TRBV5-5 and TRBJ1-1, with D unresolved. V lost 7 bases, J lost 1 base, and 11 bases lay in between. The CDR3 has 13 amino acids. The germline V gene encodes CDR1 SGHKS and CDR2 YYEKEE (reference sequence). This CDR3 is CASLYSSNTEAFF. CDR3 DNA sequence: TGTGCCAGCCTATATTCATCGAACACTGAAGCTTTCTTT.

This chain joins TRBV7-3 and TRBJ2-3; weak D call: TRBD2 (7 bases). V was clipped by 1 base and J by 3 bases, with 11 bases between them. The CDR3 has 15 residues. Germline CDR1 and CDR2: SGHTA and FQGTGA. The CDR3 DNA reads as TGTGCCAGCAGCTTAATGGGGGGGCCGACAGATACGCAGTATTTT. It is translated as CASSLMGGPTDTQYF.

This clone was counted between two and nine times. The J gene is TRBJ1-5, the V gene TRBV7-3; possibly TRBD1 for D (5 bases). The V end lost 2 bases, the J end lost 8 bases, and 10 bases lay between the germline ends. Per the germline V gene, CDR1 is SGHTA and CDR2 is FQGTGA. The CDR3 is 13 residues long. CDR3 residues: CASSLESGKPQHF. CDR3 nucleotide sequence: TGTGCCAGCAGCTTAGAATCAGGGAAGCCCCAGCATTTT.